This entry is about one TCR beta chain. Its antigen is unidentified. This sample stems from a study of CD8+ T cells in alopecia areata. In each case, RNA was isolated and then reverse transcribed into cDNA as the sequencing template. The protocol was immunoSEQ multiplex PCR, while the TCRdb copy is restricted to in-frame clones and leaves out a portion. Of a few hundred thousand clones listed, approximately 57% are singletons. Treatment in this sample: oral pan-JAK inhibitor, 5-10 mg twice daily. Both CD4+ and CD8+ T cells were separated by sorting PBMCs. Findings of the study overall: An increase in clonality over normal scalp was evident in lesional scalp, especially alopecia totalis/universalis. Persistence during tofacitinib was seen for many expanded lesional clones in scalp and blood.

CDR1 and CDR2 from the germline V gene are SNHLY and FYNNEI. The CDR3 has 11 residues. Sequencing used CD4+ T cells sorted from blood, obtained at week 4, from a patient treated with tofacitinib. This clonotype was obtained from a human donor with alopecia areata. The rearrangement joins TRBV2 to TRBJ2-5; no clear D gene. The DNA matches TRBJ2-7 better at its end, which makes the J call doubtful. The CDR3 sequence is CASSEVYEQYF. The CDR3, as DNA: TGTGCCAGCAGTGAGGTTTACGAGCAGTACTTC.